Each of the 16 T cell receptor beta chains below was sequenced from the same sample in a study of blood T cells in healthy people across ages. The use of a sample-barcoded 5' primer and a J-beta primer mix characterized a second PCR of roughly 7 to 12 cycles. TCRdb redid the calling of the 5' RACE reads with MiXCR, one entry per CDR3 protein. Of more than 800,000 distinct CDR3 sequences in the sample, roughly 26% are singletons; the top ten hold around 16%. The sample was blood. The receptors here all came from an elderly woman in good health.

V gene TRBV28 combines with J gene TRBJ2-5, with a tentative D call TRBD1 (6 bases). From germline, CDR1 is MDHEN and CDR2 SYDVKM. The CDR3 is made up of 15 amino acids. V was cut by 7 bases and J by 4 bases, with 19 bases left in between. The chain's CDR3 is CASMMAGGLGETQYF. CDR3 bases: TGTGCCAGCATGATGGCTGGGGGCTTGGGAGAGACCCAGTACTTC. The complete variable domain, with remaining parts taken from reference TRBV28 and TRBJ2-5, reads DVKVTQSSRYLVKRTGEKVFLECVQDMDHENMFWYRQDPGLGLRLIYFSYDVKMKEKGDIPEGYSVSREKKERFSLILESASTNQTSMYLCASMMAGGLGETQYFGPGTRLLVL.

J is TRBJ2-1 and V is TRBV20-1, with TRBD1 matching 9 bases. The CDR3 has 14 amino acids. The germline V gene has CDR1 DFQATT and CDR2 SNEGSKA (reference sequence). The trim removed 3 bases at V and 6 bases at J, leaving 6 bases unmatched. This chain's CDR3 is CSASVDRGVNEQFF. The CDR3 nucleotides read TGCAGTGCTAGCGTGGACAGGGGTGTCAATGAGCAGTTCTTC.

This clonotype was counted many times. The chain employs TRBV12-3 or TRBV12-4 and TRBJ1-2, with 9 bases aligning to TRBD1. V gave up 5 bases and J gave up 4 bases; unmatched junction bases: 5. The CDR3 consists of 14 residues. This CDR3 is CASSQGQGAYGYTF. CDR3 sequence (DNA): TGTGCCAGCAGTCAGGGACAGGGTGCCTATGGCTACACCTTC.

This clonotype came up many times. The chain employs TRBV28 and TRBJ2-5; D could derive from TRBD1 or TRBD2 (6 bases each). Per germline, CDR1 MDHEN and CDR2 SYDVKM. Trimming shortened V by 6 bases and J by 4 bases, and 21 bases separated the two germline ends. The CDR3 covers 16 residues. The DNA of the CDR3 is TGTGCCAGCAGAACAGGGACTCGACCTTGGGGAGAGACCCAGTACTTC. It is translated as CASRTGTRPWGETQYF. The full variable domain, completed using reference TRBV28 and TRBJ2-5, is DVKVTQSSRYLVKRTGEKVFLECVQDMDHENMFWYRQDPGLGLRLIYFSYDVKMKEKGDIPEGYSVSREKKERFSLILESASTNQTSMYLCASRTGTRPWGETQYFGPGTRLLVL.

This clonotype came up a few times. This sequence joins TRBV11-3 and TRBJ1-1; D is ambiguous. The CDR3 is 14 residues long. Germline-derived CDR1 and CDR2 are SGHNT and YENEEA. The V end lost 3 bases, the J end lost 1 base, and 9 bases lay between the germline ends. DNA for the CDR3: TGTGCCAGCAGCTTCTTCCTGACGAACACTGAAGCTTTCTTT. Protein sequence: CASSFFLTNTEAFF.

In this sample, this clonotype turned up many times. Just one base apart from a much larger clone, this may be a read error. This sequence joins TRBV7-2 and TRBJ2-7; 9 bases are shared with TRBD1. With 3 bases clipped from V and 3 bases from J, the junction kept 3 bases outside the gene matches. The CDR3 is 14 amino acids. Per germline, CDR1 SGHTA and CDR2 FQGNSA. The CDR3 nucleotides are TGTGCCAGCAGCTTCGGGACAGGGTGCTACGAGCAGTACTTC. It specifies CASSFGTGCYEQYF.

In its sample, this clonotype was seen many times. The V call is TRBV6-2 or TRBV6-3, the J call TRBJ2-5, with 7 positions matching TRBD1. In germline, CDR1 is MNHEY, CDR2 SVGEGT. This CDR3 region has 17 residues. The ends lost 5 bases at V and 0 bases at J; junction bases unmatched: 12. The CDR3: CASSGLRQGRDQETQYF. The CDR3 nucleotides read TGTGCCAGCAGTGGGCTCCGACAGGGCCGAGACCAAGAGACCCAGTACTTC.

The chain uses TRBV3-1 and TRBJ2-1, with TRBD2 identical over 10 bases. Germline assignment: CDR1 LGHDT and CDR2 YNNKEL (reference sequence). V was clipped by 0 bases and J by 3 bases; unmatched bases: 11. There are 19 residues in the CDR3. CDR3 coding DNA: TGTGCCAGCAGCCAAGATTGCAGCGTTAGCGGGGGGATCTACAATGAGCAGTTCTTC. Residues: CASSQDCSVSGGIYNEQFF.

Regarding this clonotype: A read error is possible here, since a much larger clone lies one base away. The V and J genes are TRBV4-3 and TRBJ1-2, with D hard to call. The germline V gene encodes CDR1 LGHNA and CDR2 YSLEER. V lost 1 base, J lost 4 bases, and 13 bases lay in between. The CDR3 loop spans 15 amino acids. CDR3 nucleotide sequence: TGCGCCAGCAGCCAAGCCCGGGGAGAGGGCTATGGCTACACCTTC. Amino acids: CASSQARGEGYGYTF.

This clonotype has at least ten counts. The chain uses TRBV18 and TRBJ2-3; D tentatively fits TRBD1 or TRBD2 (5 bases each). Germline loops: CDR1 KGHSH, CDR2 LQKENI. The CDR3 contains 13 residues. Deletions cut 6 bases from V and 9 bases from J, with 16 bases between. In DNA, the CDR3 is TGTGCCAGCTCCACAGATTCCGGGACGACGCAGTATTTT. Translation: CASSTDSGTTQYF.

The chain links TRBV7-6 to TRBJ1-3, with TRBD1 matching 7 bases. This CDR3 spans 14 amino acids. V dropped 5 bases and J dropped 3; count of bases not matched to a gene: 4. Germline CDR1 SGHVS, CDR2 FNYEAQ. The CDR3 region has the DNA TGTGCCAGCAGCCCGCAGGGGGATGGAAACACCATATATTTT. It codes for CASSPQGDGNTIYF.

The chain links TRBV10-1 to TRBJ2-5, with 12 bases identical to TRBD2. Losses at the gene ends were 0 bases for V and 11 bases for J; bases not matched to a gene: 13. This CDR3 spans 17 amino acids. CDR1 and CDR2 (germline): WNHNN, SYGVQD (reference sequence). Here the CDR3 reads CASSESRTSGAYNEQYF. Written as DNA, the CDR3 is TGCGCCAGCAGTGAGTCGCGGACTAGCGGGGCATACAATGAGCAGTACTTC.

This clonotype appeared many times. The genes are TRBV7-2 and TRBJ2-1; D gene unclear. V lost 4 bases, J lost 10 bases, and 11 bases lay in between. Per the germline V gene, CDR1 is SGHTA and CDR2 is FQGNSA. This CDR3 is 12 amino acids long. CDR3 DNA sequence: TGTGCCAGCAGCTCCTATGATCGGGAGCAGTTCTTC. It encodes CASSSYDREQFF. Full variable domain (rest looked up from reference TRBV7-2 and TRBJ2-1): GAGVSQSPSNKVTEKGKDVELRCDPISGHTALYWYRQSLGQGLEFLIYFQGNSAPDKSGLPSDRFSAERTGGSVSTLTIQRTQQEDSAVYLCASSSYDREQFFGPGTRLTVL.

The gene calls are TRBV12-3 or TRBV12-4 and TRBJ2-3; D gene uncertain. This CDR3 comprises 13 residues. Trimming took off 6 bases at V and 13 bases at J, with 20 bases between the two ends. CDR3 nucleotides: TGTGCCAGCAGCAAAGGACCAGCAGATGTGGAGTATTTT. It translates to CASSKGPADVEYF.

There are a few counts of this clonotype. The rearrangement uses TRBV25-1 and TRBJ1-1, with D unresolved. Germline CDR1 reads MGHDK; CDR2 reads SYGVNS. There are 14 residues in the CDR3. Trimming removed 6 bases at V and 10 bases at J, with 21 bases between. The CDR3 nucleotides read TGTGCCAGCAGGGGGTTTGGAGTTGAAGCTGGAGCTTTCTTT. Translated: CASRGFGVEAGAFF. Full variable domain (missing parts from reference TRBV25-1 and TRBJ1-1): EADIYQTPRYLVIGTGKKITLECSQTMGHDKMYWYQQDPGMELHLIHYSYGVNSTEKGDLSSESTVSRIRTEHFPLTLESARPSHTSQYLCASRGFGVEAGAFFGQGTRLTVV.

This clonotype was found many times. The chain carries TRBV7-2 and TRBJ2-7; TRBD2 matches 13 bases. Losses at the gene ends were 5 bases for V and 6 bases for J; bases not matched to a gene: 7. This CDR3 has 15 amino acids. From germline, CDR1 is SGHTA and CDR2 FQGNSA. The CDR3 nucleotides read TGTGCCAGCAGCACTACTAGCGGGGGGGCTTTCGAGCAGTACTTC. Amino acids: CASSTTSGGAFEQYF.